This T cell receptor (beta chain) stems from a study of regulatory T cells in long-lasting Graves disease (dated by TCRdb to 2020 to 2023). Concerning the study at large: In the newly diagnosed Graves' disease group, patients had been taking antithyroid drugs for less than 3 months. The study was registered as a clinical trial and conducted in China. A total of around 35 samples underwent TCR sequencing: about 13 from persistent and roughly 20 from newly diagnosed Graves' disease patients. Patients with persistent Graves' disease were compared with patients with newly diagnosed Graves' disease using TCR sequencing and RNA sequencing of peripheral blood.

The full study reports these points: Compared with newly diagnosed patients, persistent Graves' disease patients had lower TCR Shannon entropy and fewer highly expanded clones, which suggests clonal expansion. Preferential use of TRBV28, TRBJ1-2 and TRBJ2-5 was observed in persistent disease, whereas TRBV20-1 and TRBJ2-1 were favored in newly diagnosed disease. A larger number of public clonotypes was shared among persistent patients (2,741) than among newly diagnosed patients (around 870). The study examined only peripheral blood because the primary lesion, thyroid tissue, could not be accessed. Sequencing and analysis were restricted to the TCR beta chain. The authors acknowledged the small sample size as a limitation that may reduce accuracy.

Interpreted using the paper, the time point label stands for: newly diagnosed GD, antithyroid drugs for less than 3 months. RNA was extracted from PBMCs in TRIzol for both TCR sequencing and RNA sequencing. The diagnosis of Graves' disease was made according to American Thyroid Association guidelines. Recruitment of patients was carried out at an endocrinology department in Xi'an, China. Each patient gave around 9.2 milliliters of peripheral blood, collected in an EDTA anticoagulant tube. Ficoll Paque Plus density gradient separation was used to isolate PBMCs, and no further T cell sorting was performed. An Agilent 2100 Bioanalyzer and agarose gel were used to assess RNA quality, and a NanoDrop 2000 was used to measure RNA concentration. From its cysteine to its phenylalanine, the CDR3 spans 15 amino acids. Solely the CDR3 DNA is kept, with 45 bases framed from the first base. The germline V gene gives CDR1 as MDHEN and CDR2 as SYDVKM. V is cut by 5 bases and J by 1 base, and the space between the germline ends is 11 bases.

Preparation of the library involved multiplex PCR. The listed sequencing device is Illumina HiSeq 4000. To build TCR beta libraries, CDR3 regions were amplified by Arm-PCR using iRepertoire HTBI primers. Gel purification was performed on PCR products prior to sequencing. Under the source paper's analysis protocol: Gene usage analysis of CDR3 amino acid clonotypes relied on the 60 or so TRBV and 14 TRBJ segments identified across samples. COPE and FqMerger were used to merge the filtered high-quality paired reads into contigs. BLAST was used to align contigs to the IMGT TRBV, TRBD and TRBJ reference genes, and CDR3 was defined following IMGT. Clonotypes above 0.1% frequency were classified as highly expanded clones. Shannon entropy served as the measure of repertoire diversity, while the Gini coefficient captured V-J evenness. A clonotype was considered public if more than one individual shared it. TCRdb reprocessed the public reads (quality trimming at Q25 with fastp, clone calling with MiXCR) and kept in-frame beta chains. When rows share a CDR3 protein, they turn into one entry using the most common DNA and genes. Here the V and J calls rest on TCRdb's processing, not on the authors' analysis. The sample records 510,000 or so distinct CDR3 sequences, approximately 12% of which are singletons. About 8.3% of the sample lies in the top ten.

Of note for this clonotype: Its antigen is unknown. The record has no base qualities; no much larger clone is one base away.

This sample also belongs to another study, concerning T cells in Graves' hyperthyroidism and ophthalmopathy. From that second study: Stable Graves' hyperthyroidism was defined as the absence of progression to ophthalmopathy over 18 months of follow-up. Hyperthyroidism patients were aged 18 to 65 years and newly diagnosed, with disease duration of less than 2 months. Exclusion was applied to patients with uncontrolled infections, other autoimmune diseases, pregnancy or lactation. Diagnoses were based on clinical symptoms, serum thyroxine and TRAb, thyroid ultrasound and orbital computed tomography. For the first round of RT-PCR on the TCR CDR3, the HTBI primer set was used together with the Qiagen OneStep RT-PCR kit. Most expanded thyroid clonotypes (frequency above 0.001) were also found in blood, which suggests that blood repertoires may mirror thyroid immune responses. A model built on a 13 V-J signature distinguished ophthalmopathy from stable hyperthyroidism, reaching 85% to 90% sensitivity and under 84% specificity in cross-validation and 80%/75% in testing. In validation, the model predicted progression to ophthalmopathy with over 65% sensitivity and roughly 72% specificity, a median of around 6.6 months before onset. A discovery cohort of about a hundred patients, 43 with Graves' ophthalmopathy and 57 with stable Graves' hyperthyroidism, was used to find distinguishing TCR V-J signatures. Prospective prediction of ophthalmopathy was tested in an independent validation cohort consisting of some 20 hyperthyroidism patients and approximately 16 patients who later progressed to ophthalmopathy. The 100 discovery patients were divided at random into training and test sets in a 7:3 ratio. Thyroid tissue and blood T-cell repertoires from about six Graves' hyperthyroidism patients were also compared in the study. After blood sampling, hyperthyroidism patients were treated with methimazole at a starting dose of 30 mg daily, and ophthalmopathy patients were treated with high-dose intravenous methylprednisolone. Libraries were constructed in a second round of multiplex PCR, after which size selection and purification were carried out. Libraries were sequenced paired-end with 100 bp reads on an Illumina HiSeq2000. SOAPnuke was used to process the raw data, throwing out any read that contained adapters or uncalled bases, had a mean Phred below 15, or lacked an exact constant-primer or identifier match. High-quality paired reads were merged using COPE v1.2.5, and each unique nucleotide sequence was defined as a clonotype. MiTCR v1.1 was used to align the clonotypes against IMGT TRBV, TRBD and TRBJ reference segments. Analysis was restricted to V-J combinations with a frequency above 0.0001, which covered about 99% of repertoires. The TCS score was defined as the ratio of F50 (clonal expansion) to E x V (chaos), calculated using BLOSUM62-based TCRdist between CDR3 peptides within each V-J. Welch's t-statistics and random forest reduced 514 V-J features to 10 to 15, which were used in a naive Bayes classifier (R e1071). Sample size was not statistically predetermined, and blinding of investigators to group allocation was not performed. TCR Vbeta CDR3 sequencing of fewer than 150 peripheral blood samples (over 40 ophthalmopathy, about 74 hyperthyroidism and some 17 progressor patients) is reported in the paper.

This material consisted of peripheral blood mononuclear cells (PBMCs), taken at new diagnosis, from a patient treated with antithyroid drugs. This chain joins TRBV28 to TRBJ2-2, and possibly TRBD2, on 5 matching bases. The clonotype was recovered from a woman aged 25 to 39 with Graves disease. Donor details come from another sample of the same person, matched by shared clones. The encoded CDR3 is CASSPAGGNTGELFF. Here is the DNA: TGTGCCAGCAGTCCTGCGGGCGGGAACACCGGGGAGCTGTTTTTT. This CDR3, with the reference TRBV28 and TRBJ2-2 proteins standing in past its ends, gives the full variable domain DVKVTQSSRYLVKRTGEKVFLECVQDMDHENMFWYRQDPGLGLRLIYFSYDVKMKEKGDIPEGYSVSREKKERFSLILESASTNQTSMYLCASSPAGGNTGELFFGEGSRLTVL.